A selection of T cell receptor beta chains follows, all from one sample in a study of CD8 T cells in Susac syndrome. TCRdb redid the calling of the immunoSEQ multiplex PCR reads with MiXCR, one entry per CDR3 protein. Of 300,000 or so distinct CDR3 sequences listed, about 90% are singletons. The sequenced material came from CD4+ T cells from PBMCs. The receptors derive from a human donor with multiple sclerosis. Both conserved end residues are part of each CDR3. The D gene is left open where the match is weak. Clone size is not always given. Where it is, it says once, few, many or a class for expanded clones.

CDR3 length | J gene | D gene | clone size | V gene | CDR3 DNA | CDR3 protein
14 | TRBJ2-3 | - | - | TRBV5-1 | TGCGCCAGCAAATTCCACACGAACACAGATACGCAGTATTTT | CASKFHTNTDTQYF
15 | TRBJ2-5 | - | few | TRBV7-9 | TGTGCCAGCAGCTTAGGGGGACGGATCCAAGAGACCCAGTACTTC | CASSLGGRIQETQYF
15 | TRBJ2-1 | - | - | TRBV20-1 | TGCAGTGCTAGAGATCCGTCCAGCATAAGCAATGAGCAGTTCTTC | CSARDPSSISNEQFF
11 | TRBJ1-1 | - | - | TRBV29-1 | TGCAGCGCGGGCCTGAACACTGAAGCTTTCTTT | CSAGLNTEAFF
14 | TRBJ2-3 | TRBD2 | - | TRBV6-2/TRBV6-3 | TGTGCCAGCAGTATCCTCCAGCGGGAGGGCACGCAGTATTTT | CASSILQREGTQYF
14 | TRBJ1-5 | - | - | TRBV7-9 | TGTGCCAGCAGCTTTGACACGGGCAATCAGCCCCAGCATTTT | CASSFDTGNQPQHF
15 | TRBJ2-3 | - | - | TRBV14 | TGTGCCAGCAGCCAAGACCGCCAAAGCACAGATACGCAGTATTTT | CASSQDRQSTDTQYF
15 | TRBJ2-3 | - | - | TRBV7-2 | TGTGCCAGCAGCTTAGGCCTAGCGCCCACAGATACGCAGTATTTT | CASSLGLAPTDTQYF
16 | TRBJ2-1 | - | - | TRBV6-5 | TGTGCCAGCAGTTACTCGGGGGGGGCCGGCACGGATGAGCAGTTCTTC | CASSYSGGAGTDEQFF
14 | TRBJ1-2 | - | - | TRBV3-1 | TGTGCCAGCAGCCGTACACCCAGGGAGGATGGCTACACCTTC | CASSRTPREDGYTF
15 | TRBJ2-7 | TRBD2 | - | TRBV20-1 | TGCAGTGCTAGAGACCAGGGACTAGCCTCCTACGAGCAGTACTTC | CSARDQGLASYEQYF
14 | TRBJ2-1 | TRBD2 | - | TRBV11-2 | TGTGCCAGCAGTCGGGGACTAGCGCGCAATGAGCAGTTCTTC | CASSRGLARNEQFF
15 | TRBJ2-7 | TRBD1 | - | TRBV20-1 | TGCAGTGTTCTAGGACCCGGGACAGGCAGCTACGAGCAGTACTTC | CSVLGPGTGSYEQYF
15 | TRBJ1-3 | - | - | TRBV5-1 | TGCGCCAGCAGCTTGCAGGGATACTCTGGAAACACCATATATTTT | CASSLQGYSGNTIYF
14 | TRBJ1-2 | - | - | TRBV19 | TGTGCCAGTAGCGAGGAACTGCCAGGCTATGGCTACACCTTC | CASSEELPGYGYTF
13 | TRBJ1-4 | - | few | TRBV6-1 | TGTGCCAGCAGTCAGACCAGGAATGAAAAACTGTTTTTT | CASSQTRNEKLFF
17 | TRBJ2-3 | TRBD2 | - | TRBV5-5 | TGTGCCAGCAGCTCGGGACTAGCGGGAGTTTCCACAGATACGCAGTATTTT | CASSSGLAGVSTDTQYF
16 | TRBJ2-1 | TRBD2 | - | TRBV20-1 | TGCAGTGCTAGCCCCCAGCTAGCGGGGGTAAATAATGAGCAGTTCTTC | CSASPQLAGVNNEQFF
16 | TRBJ1-2 | - | few | TRBV7-9 | TGTGCCAGCAGCTCCCCTGCGATGCGGGGCGACTATGGCTACACCTTC | CASSSPAMRGDYGYTF
13 | TRBJ1-1 | TRBD1 | - | TRBV19 | TGTGCCAGTAGCTTTAGACAGGGGTCTGAAGCTTTCTTT | CASSFRQGSEAFF
15 | TRBJ2-5 | - | - | TRBV7-3 | TGTGCCAGCAGCCGAAGCCCAGGACGGCAAGAGACCCAGTACTTC | CASSRSPGRQETQYF
15 | TRBJ2-3 | TRBD2 | - | TRBV20-1 | TGCAGTGCTCGTACTAGCGGGAGGCACACAGATACGCAGTATTTT | CSARTSGRHTDTQYF
16 | TRBJ1-3 | - | - | TRBV5-1 | TGCGCCAGCAGCTTGGGAGGGAGTGTAGCTGGAAACACCATATATTTT | CASSLGGSVAGNTIYF
14 | TRBJ1-2 | TRBD1 | once | TRBV3-1 | TGTGCCAGCAGCCACGCGGGACAGGGTGATGGCTACACCTTC | CASSHAGQGDGYTF
16 | TRBJ2-1 | - | - | TRBV3-1 | TGTGCCAGCAGCAAGAGGACCTTAAGCTCCTACAATGAGCAGTTCTTC | CASSKRTLSSYNEQFF
15 | TRBJ2-4 | TRBD1 | - | TRBV6-6 | TGTGCCAGCAGTCAAGGACAGGGGGGCAAAAACATTCAGTACTTC | CASSQGQGGKNIQYF
15 | TRBJ1-1 | TRBD1 | once | TRBV30 | TGTGCCTGGAGTCGACAGGGGTCCCTGAACACTGAAGCTTTCTTT | CAWSRQGSLNTEAFF
17 | TRBJ2-2 | - | - | TRBV7-3 | TGTGCCAGCAGCTTAACTAGTGGGGCAGGGCTGCCCGGGGAGCTGTTTTTT | CASSLTSGAGLPGELFF
12 | TRBJ1-5 | - | once | TRBV5-6 | TGTGCCAGCAGCTTGGCCAGTCAGCCCCAGCATTTT | CASSLASQPQHF
14 | TRBJ2-7 | - | - | TRBV18 | TGTGCCAGCTCACCACCACCGGGACCCTACGAGCAGTACTTC | CASSPPPGPYEQYF
14 | TRBJ1-1 | - | - | TRBV7-3 | TGTGCCAGCAGCTTAGAGGGAGGAGGTACTGAAGCTTTCTTT | CASSLEGGGTEAFF
14 | TRBJ2-1 | TRBD2 | - | TRBV10-1 | TGCGCCAGCAGTGACCCAGCGGGGGCGAATGAGCAGTTCTTC | CASSDPAGANEQFF
15 | TRBJ1-1 | - | - | TRBV6-2/TRBV6-3 | TGTGCCAGCACCCCCCCGGGGAGGCCCAACACTGAAGCTTTCTTT | CASTPPGRPNTEAFF
15 | TRBJ2-5 | - | - | TRBV5-1 | TGCGCCAGCAGCGTGGATCTATCGGGAGAAGAGACCCAGTACTTC | CASSVDLSGEETQYF
14 | TRBJ1-1 | - | - | TRBV4-1 | TGCGCCAGCAGCCAAGATGGCAGGGAGATCGAAGCTTTCTTT | CASSQDGREIEAFF
11 | TRBJ2-7 | - | - | TRBV10-2 | TGCGCCACTACCAAGGACTACGAGCAGTACTTC | CATTKDYEQYF
15 | TRBJ2-5 | TRBD2 | - | TRBV7-9 | TGTGCCAGCAGCGCCGTTGGGGCGGGGGAAGAGACCCAGTACTTC | CASSAVGAGEETQYF
12 | TRBJ2-1 | - | - | TRBV9 | TGTGCCAGCAGCGTACTAGCAGGTGAGCAGTTCTTC | CASSVLAGEQFF
15 | TRBJ2-2 | TRBD2 | - | TRBV20-1 | TGCAGTGCTAGTAGACTAGCGGGCCGAGGGTGGGAGCTGTTTTTT | CSASRLAGRGWELFF
16 | TRBJ1-5 | TRBD1 | - | TRBV12-5 | TGTGCTAGTGGCCCTACCCGCGACAGGGGTTATCAGCCCCAGCATTTT | CASGPTRDRGYQPQHF
13 | TRBJ1-2 | - | - | TRBV9 | TGTGCCAGCAACCTGGGACTGGGCCTTGACTACACCTTC | CASNLGLGLDYTF
13 | TRBJ1-1 | - | - | TRBV12-3/TRBV12-4 | TGTGCCAGCAGTTTACTGGCGGACACTGAAGCTTTCTTT | CASSLLADTEAFF
14 | TRBJ2-1 | - | - | TRBV29-1 | TGCAGCGTTGGAAGGGCCGCCTCCTACAATGAGCAGTTCTTC | CSVGRAASYNEQFF
15 | TRBJ2-1 | - | - | TRBV11-2 | TGTGCCAGCAATTCCGCCAAGGCCGGGGTCAATGAGCAGTTCTTC | CASNSAKAGVNEQFF
18 | TRBJ1-5 | - | - | TRBV6-2/TRBV6-3 | TGTGCCAGCAGCGACGACACCTCGAACCACTATAGCAATCAGCCCCAGCATTTT | CASSDDTSNHYSNQPQHF
14 | TRBJ1-4 | - | - | TRBV12-3/TRBV12-4 | TGTGCCAGCAGCCCAACAGGGCCTTGGGAAAAACTGTTTTTT | CASSPTGPWEKLFF
13 | TRBJ2-2 | - | few | TRBV29-1 | TGCAGCGTTGGGACAGCGAACACCGGGGAGCTGTTTTTT | CSVGTANTGELFF
13 | TRBJ1-1 | - | - | TRBV20-1 | TGCAGTGCCCGGTGGCAGGGAAGCACTGAAGCTTTCTTT | CSARWQGSTEAFF